The 14 T cell receptor beta chains in this list originate from one sample, sequenced in a study of T-cell reconstitution after alpha-beta-depleted transplantation in children. The library targeted TCRbeta and was prepared with unique molecular identifiers. Each CDR3 protein is one row after TCRdb ran MiXCR on the PCR reads. This table has 600,000 to 700,000 distinct CDR3 sequences, 16% appearing once. This sample comprised PBMCs from the stem cell graft donor, obtained from the stem cell graft. These TCRs come from a human donor who donated a stem cell graft to a child with acute myeloid leukemia.

The sample holds many counts of this clonotype. The CDR3: CASSPTLVGELFF. In DNA form, the CDR3 reads TGTGCCAGCAGCCCAACTCTTGTCGGGGAGCTGTTTTTT. The chain combines TRBV7-6 with TRBJ2-2; D remains ambiguous. V was shortened by 5 bases and J by 7 bases, with 11 bases between the two germline ends. The germline V gene encodes CDR1 SGHVS and CDR2 FNYEAQ. This CDR3 is built from 13 residues.

V and J are TRBV12-3 or TRBV12-4 and TRBJ1-1; D unclear. Between the trimmed V and J ends, which lost 2 bases and 5 bases, there was a span of 6 bases. The CDR3 loop spans 12 amino acids. Here the CDR3 reads CASSLLRTEAFF. CDR3 sequence (DNA): TGTGCCAGCAGTTTACTCAGAACTGAAGCTTTCTTT.

This chain links TRBV7-2 with TRBJ2-7; 10 positions agree with TRBD1. The J segment lost 3 bases and the V segment lost 5 bases, leaving 7 bases of the junction unmatched. This CDR3 contains 15 residues. Germline CDR1 and CDR2: SGHTA and FQGNSA. CDR3 DNA: TGTGCCAGCAGCAAGGGGGGACAGGGGAACTACGAGCAGTACGTC. It specifies CASSKGGQGNYEQYV.

This clonotype has at least ten counts. The chain is built from TRBV20-1 and TRBJ2-5; D call uncertain. The V gene's germline CDR1 is DFQATT and CDR2 SNEGSKA (reference sequence). V shed 6 bases and J shed 1 base, with 3 bases lying between them. This CDR3 is 10 amino acids long. The CDR3 nucleotides are TGCAGTGCCCGCCAAGAGACCCAGTACTTC. Its translation: CSARQETQYF.

The chain joins TRBV7-2 to TRBJ2-3, with D perhaps TRBD1 (6 bases). The CDR3 loop spans 15 amino acids. CDR1 is SGHTA, CDR2 FQGNSA, per germline. With 5 bases removed from V and 2 bases from J, the gap between germline ends came to 14 bases. The CDR3 region has the DNA TGTGCCAGCAGCCCCCGGGACACCATCACAGATACGCAGTATTTT. This sequence encodes CASSPRDTITDTQYF. Complete variable domain (other parts from reference TRBV7-2 and TRBJ2-3): GAGVSQSPSNKVTEKGKDVELRCDPISGHTALYWYRQSLGQGLEFLIYFQGNSAPDKSGLPSDRFSAERTGGSVSTLTIQRTQQEDSAVYLCASSPRDTITDTQYFGPGTRLTVL.

This clonotype has just one count. This sequence joins TRBV20-1 and TRBJ1-4, with D tentatively TRBD1 (6 bases). Trimming stripped 5 bases from V and 5 bases from J, with 18 bases between. Germline-derived CDR1 and CDR2 are DFQATT and SNEGSKA (reference sequence). The CDR3 is made up of 15 amino acids. The CDR3 loop is CSAGTRQGKNEKLFF. The CDR3 nucleotides are TGCAGTGCTGGGACTAGGCAGGGGAAGAATGAAAAACTGTTTTTT.

This clonotype was counted ten times or more. This rearrangement joins TRBV29-1 to TRBJ2-1; 9 bases align to TRBD1. The CDR3 runs to 15 residues. The ends lost 0 bases at V and 4 bases at J; junction bases unmatched: 4. Germline V CDR1 and CDR2: SQVTM, ANQGSEA. The CDR3 DNA is TGCAGCGTTGAAGACGACAGGGGGACTTACAATGAGCAGTTCTTC. Translation: CSVEDDRGTYNEQFF.

In this sample, this clonotype turned up a few times. The chain employs TRBV2 and TRBJ2-1; D gene ambiguous. CDR1 and CDR2 (germline): SNHLY, FYNNEI. The V end lost 6 bases, the J end lost 8 bases, and 20 bases lay between the germline ends. The CDR3 contains 15 residues. The CDR3 coding sequence is TGTGCCAGCAGACCCGACCTGATCGACTTCCATGAGCAGTTCTTC. Translation gives CASRPDLIDFHEQFF.

This clonotype was picked up a small number of times. V gene TRBV7-2 combines with J gene TRBJ2-5; weak D call: TRBD2 (6 bases). This CDR3 has 15 residues. Trimming took 4 bases from V and 5 from J, leaving 17 bases between them. Germline V gives CDR1 SGHTA, CDR2 FQGNSA. This chain's CDR3 is CASSSQADAGETQYF. The CDR3 region has the DNA TGTGCCAGCAGCTCCCAGGCAGATGCGGGGGAGACCCAGTACTTC.

As regards this clonotype: A read error may be the cause here, since a much bigger clone is one base away. This chain connects TRBV7-2 to TRBJ1-1, with D unresolved. The ends were cut back, 0 bases at V and 11 bases at J, with 10 bases in the middle. CDR1 is SGHTA and CDR2 is FQGNSA in the germline V gene. The CDR3 contains 12 residues. The CDR3 DNA follows: TGTGCCAGCAGCTTAGCCTCAATTATGGCTTTCTTT. Its protein is CASSLASIMAFF.

The rearrangement joins TRBV6-2 or TRBV6-3 to TRBJ2-1, with D possibly matching TRBD2 (7 bases). Trimming took 6 bases from V and 4 from J, leaving 16 bases between them. Looked up from germline, CDR1 is MNHEY and CDR2 is SVGEGT. The CDR3 runs 15 residues. The CDR3 DNA reads TGTGCCAGCAGACCGGGGGGCAACCCGTACAATGAGCAGTTCTTC. It translates to CASRPGGNPYNEQFF.

This clonotype has more than one count but fewer than ten. The V gene is TRBV6-5, the J gene TRBJ1-4, with D tentatively TRBD1 (5 bases). Germline values: CDR1 MNHEY, CDR2 SVGAGI. This CDR3 is 14 amino acids long. Trimming cost V 1 base and J 8 bases, with 11 bases left between them. In DNA form, the CDR3 reads TGTGCCAGCAGTTACTTCGGGACGACCGAAAAACTGTTTTTT. Protein: CASSYFGTTEKLFF.

This clonotype was picked up a small number of times. V gene TRBV15 combines with J gene TRBJ1-5; 10 nucleotides align to TRBD1. CDR1 is LNHNV and CDR2 is YYDKDF in the germline V gene (reference sequence). The CDR3 has 15 residues. J lost 4 bases, V lost 5 bases, and 5 bases had no gene match. The DNA of the CDR3 is TGTGCCACCAGCGGGGGGACAGGGGAAAATCAGCCCCAGCATTTT. Its translation: CATSGGTGENQPQHF. The whole variable domain, remainder taken from reference TRBV15 and TRBJ1-5, is DAMVIQNPRYQVTQFGKPVTLSCSQTLNHNVMYWYQQKSSQAPKLLFHYYDKDFNNEADTPDNFQSRRPNTSFCFLDIRSPGLGDTAMYLCATSGGTGENQPQHFGDGTRLSIL.

This clonotype was found a few times. The chain is built from TRBV20-1 and TRBJ2-3; TRBD2 matches 7 bases. There are 13 residues in the CDR3. CDR1 DFQATT and CDR2 SNEGSKA come from the germline V gene (reference sequence). V was clipped by 5 bases and J by 6 bases; unmatched bases: 8. The CDR3 region is CSAASGPADTQYF. For the CDR3, the DNA is TGCAGTGCTGCTAGCGGCCCTGCGGATACGCAGTATTTT.